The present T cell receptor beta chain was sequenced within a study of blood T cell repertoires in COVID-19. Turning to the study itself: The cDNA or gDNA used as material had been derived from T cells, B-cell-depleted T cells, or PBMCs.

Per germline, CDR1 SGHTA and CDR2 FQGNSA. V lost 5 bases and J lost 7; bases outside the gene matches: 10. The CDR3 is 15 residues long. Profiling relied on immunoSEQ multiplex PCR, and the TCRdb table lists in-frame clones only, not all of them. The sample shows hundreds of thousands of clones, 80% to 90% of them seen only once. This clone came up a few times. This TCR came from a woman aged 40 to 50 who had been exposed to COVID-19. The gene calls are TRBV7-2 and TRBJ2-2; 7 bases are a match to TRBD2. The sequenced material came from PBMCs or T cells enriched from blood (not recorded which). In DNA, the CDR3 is TGTGCCAGCAGCCTAGGAGCGGGGTTCGGCGGGGAGCTGTTTTTT. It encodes CASSLGAGFGGELFF. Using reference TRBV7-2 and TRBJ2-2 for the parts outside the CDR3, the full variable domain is GAGVSQSPSNKVTEKGKDVELRCDPISGHTALYWYRQSLGQGLEFLIYFQGNSAPDKSGLPSDRFSAERTGGSVSTLTIQRTQQEDSAVYLCASSLGAGFGGELFFGEGSRLTVL.